Listed below are T cell receptor beta chains from one sample, sequenced in a study of metastatic and nonmetastatic thyroid tumors. TCRdb reprocessed the PCR reads via MiXCR. The sample lists tens of thousands of clones, 20% to 30% occurring once. The sample comprised tumor tissue. The receptors here all came from a female donor with papillary thyroid cancer or a benign thyroid nodule (not recorded which). Some clones in this sample may be carry-over from other donors' samples. The CDR3 runs from the conserved cysteine through the conserved F or W. Each record gives: J gene, clone size, V gene, D gene, CDR3 DNA, CDR3 protein. A D gene is named only where the DNA matches it firmly. Clone sizes are given selectively: once, few, many, or a class where the clone is expanded.

TRBJ2-5 | many | TRBV20-1 | NA | TGCAGTGCTAGGGAAGGAGGAGGACCCCAAATGGCAGAGACCCAGTACTTC | CSAREGGGPQMAETQYF
TRBJ2-1 | NA | TRBV6-5 | NA | TGTGCCAGCAGTTACTCGTGGGCTAACAATGAGCAGTTCTTC | CASSYSWANNEQFF
TRBJ1-3 | NA | TRBV5-1 | NA | TGCGCCAGCAGCTTGGGGTCCGGAAACACCATATATTTT | CASSLGSGNTIYF
TRBJ2-5 | many | TRBV3-1 | TRBD1 | TGTGCCAGCATGCCCAGGGACAGGGCCCAAGAGACCCAGTACTTC | CASMPRDRAQETQYF
TRBJ1-6 | many | TRBV5-6 | TRBD1 | TGTGCCAGCAGCTTTGGGACAGGGGGCATGTATTCACCCCTCCACTTT | CASSFGTGGMYSPLHF
TRBJ2-3 | many | TRBV12-5 | TRBD2 | TGTGCTAGTGGTTTTGGGGCGGGAGTCGCAGATACGCAGTATTTT | CASGFGAGVADTQYF
TRBJ1-4 | many | TRBV7-8 | NA | TGTGCCAGCAGCACCTGGGGACGGGGAAATGAAAAACTGTTTTTT | CASSTWGRGNEKLFF
TRBJ1-6 | few | TRBV11-3 | TRBD1 | TGTGCCAGAGACAGGGGTTCACCCCTCCACTTT | CARDRGSPLHF
TRBJ2-7 | NA | TRBV11-2 | NA | TGTGCCAGCAGCGTAGACCTTGGTAGGAGTGAGCAGTACTTC | CASSVDLGRSEQYF
TRBJ1-3 | few | TRBV30 | NA | TGTGCCTGGAGAAAAGGCCTCTTCTCTGGAAACACCATATATTTT | CAWRKGLFSGNTIYF
TRBJ2-5 | many | TRBV12-3/TRBV12-4 | TRBD1 | TGTGCCAGCAGTTTAGCCCCCCCGGGACAGATGTACCAAGAGACCCAGTACTTC | CASSLAPPGQMYQETQYF
TRBJ2-7 | few | TRBV12-3/TRBV12-4 | NA | TGTGCCAGCAGTTCACAGGGATTGCTCTCCGAGCAGTACTTC | CASSSQGLLSEQYF
TRBJ2-7 | medium-sized | TRBV5-6 | TRBD2 | TGTGCCAGCAGCGGACGGACTAGCGGGAAAACCTACGAGCAGTACTTC | CASSGRTSGKTYEQYF
TRBJ2-7 | few | TRBV20-1 | NA | TGCAGTGCTAGAGTGCGGGACTACGAGCAGTACTTC | CSARVRDYEQYF
TRBJ2-3 | medium-sized | TRBV19 | TRBD2 | TGTGCCAGTAGGGGCCTAGCGGAAACAGATACGCAGTATTTT | CASRGLAETDTQYF
TRBJ2-5 | NA | TRBV20-1 | NA | TGCAGTGCTAGAGATTATATGTCGGTTGAGACCCAGTACTTC | CSARDYMSVETQYF
TRBJ1-6 | NA | TRBV6-9 | TRBD1 | TGTGCCAGCACGCGGACAGGTGATAATTCACCCCTCCACTTT | CASTRTGDNSPLHF
TRBJ2-7 | many | TRBV7-9 | NA | TGTGCCAGCAGCCCCCAGGACAGCTACGAGCAGTACTTC | CASSPQDSYEQYF
TRBJ1-6 | many | TRBV3-1 | NA | TGTGCCAGCAGCCAAGTACTAACTGGACCCCTCCACTTT | CASSQVLTGPLHF
TRBJ2-1 | NA | TRBV5-1 | NA | TGCGCCAGCAGCCTGGATGAAGCGGTCTACAATGAGCAGTTCTTC | CASSLDEAVYNEQFF
TRBJ1-6 | few | TRBV20-1 | NA | TGCAGTGCTGAGGACAGTTCCGCTAATTCACCCCTCCACTTT | CSAEDSSANSPLHF
TRBJ1-1 | few | TRBV6-4 | NA | TGTGCCAGCAGTGGGCTCCAGGGGAGCACTGAAGCTTTCTTT | CASSGLQGSTEAFF
TRBJ2-7 | few | TRBV6-5 | NA | TGTGCCAGCAGTTTCGGACTTACGCAGTACTTC | CASSFGLTQYF